The sequence of this T cell receptor beta chain was determined in a study of CD4 and CD8 cells across lung adenocarcinoma regions. The length of the CDR3 is 15 residues. Germline loops: CDR1 SGHTA, CDR2 FQGNSA. Remarks on this clonotype: Sequence at one end of the junction differs from germline and may be a read error.

TCRdb called the PCR reads again in MiXCR, with one record for every CDR3 protein. The sample shows 7,500 to 8,500 distinct CDR3 sequences, roughly 40% of them seen only once. The sequence was obtained from a male donor with lung adenocarcinoma. The CD4 and CD8 labels of this study may be unreliable. The sample consisted of CD4+ T cells from the margin of a lung tumor. The chain employs TRBV7-2 and TRBJ2-3; D perhaps matches TRBD2 (5 bases). The CDR3 DNA reads as TGTGGCGGCAGGTTAGAGGGTTGTAACACAGAGACCCAGTATTTC. It encodes CGGRLEGCNTETQYF.